Listed below are T cell receptor beta chains from one sample, sequenced in a study of shared clonotypes between healthy human individuals. TCRdb's copy holds only in-frame clones and misses some; the assay was immunoSEQ multiplex PCR. The repertoire holds fewer than 650,000 clones, 76% seen once, with approximately 13% in the top ten. The sequenced sample was PBMCs. These receptors all stem from a woman between 40 and 55 years old in good health. Some clones in this sample may be carry-over from other donors' samples. Both conserved end residues are part of each CDR3. A D gene is named only where the DNA matches it firmly. A row's size may be missing; if present it is once, few, many or a size class.

>.|TRBJ2-7|TRBV5-1|TRBD1
CASSRTGAAPEQYF
TGCGCCAGCAGCCGGACAGGGGCCGCTCCGGAGCAGTACTTC
>.|TRBJ1-4|TRBV19|.
CASSIAGREKLFF
TGTGCCAGTAGTATCGCAGGCCGGGAGAAACTGTTTTTT
>.|TRBJ1-1|TRBV28|.
CASRNTEAFF
TGTGCCAGCCGAAACACTGAAGCTTTCTTT
>.|TRBJ2-2|TRBV18|.
CASSPFPGELFF
TGTGCCAGCTCACCATTCCCCGGGGAGCTGTTTTTT
>many|TRBJ2-1|TRBV29-1|.
CSVEAGLRHYNEQFF
TGCAGCGTTGAGGCGGGACTTCGACACTACAATGAGCAGTTCTTC
>.|TRBJ2-2|TRBV27|.
CASSSYNNAGELFF
TGTGCCAGCAGTTCGTACAATAACGCCGGGGAGCTGTTTTTT
>.|TRBJ1-1|TRBV9|.
CASSVGPEGNTEAFF
TGTGCCAGCAGCGTAGGGCCAGAGGGGAACACTGAAGCTTTCTTT
>.|TRBJ2-4|TRBV7-3|.
CASSLDPKQEAKNIQYF
TGTGCCAGCAGCTTAGATCCGAAACAGGAGGCCAAAAACATTCAGTACTTC
>.|TRBJ2-7|TRBV28|TRBD2
CASIGSGNEQYF
TGTGCCAGCATAGGTAGCGGGAACGAGCAGTACTTC
>.|TRBJ2-1|TRBV7-7|.
CASSLGPGTDEQFF
TGTGCCAGCAGCTTGGGGCCTGGGACGGATGAGCAGTTCTTC
>.|TRBJ2-3|TRBV7-2|TRBD2
CASSLSGGIADTQYF
TGTGCCAGCAGCTTATCGGGGGGTATTGCAGATACGCAGTATTTT
>.|TRBJ2-3|TRBV7-8|.
CASSPGRFAETTDTQYF
TGTGCCAGCAGCCCCGGCCGATTCGCAGAGACCACAGATACGCAGTATTTT
>.|TRBJ2-1|TRBV25-1|TRBD2
CASSSSGRARDEQFF
TGTGCCAGCAGTTCTAGCGGGAGGGCTCGGGATGAGCAGTTCTTC
>few|TRBJ2-5|TRBV30|TRBD1
CAWSGEQGVIQETQYF
TGTGCCTGGAGTGGAGAACAGGGGGTGATCCAAGAGACCCAGTACTTC
>.|TRBJ1-2|TRBV27|TRBD1
CASSLSKTGASGYTF
TGTGCCAGCAGTTTATCGAAAACAGGGGCAAGTGGCTACACCTTC
>.|TRBJ2-6|TRBV6-1|.
CASSEIGLSGANVLTF
TGTGCCAGCAGTGAAATCGGCCTCTCTGGGGCCAACGTCCTGACTTTC
>few|TRBJ1-5|TRBV28|.
CASRSGQLQPQHF
TGTGCCAGCAGATCAGGACAGTTACAGCCCCAGCATTTT
>.|TRBJ2-3|TRBV5-1|TRBD2
CASSFGLAAAGTDTQYF
TGCGCCAGCAGCTTTGGACTAGCAGCCGCTGGGACAGATACGCAGTATTTT
>.|TRBJ2-7|TRBV18|.
CASSLNDEQYF
TGTGCCAGCTCCCTCAACGACGAGCAGTACTTC
>.|TRBJ2-5|TRBV19|TRBD2
CASSIQSGLAVMTQYF
TGTGCCAGTAGTATCCAATCCGGACTAGCGGTGATGACCCAGTACTTC
>.|TRBJ2-3|TRBV6-1|.
CASREFPDTQYF
TGTGCCAGCAGGGAGTTTCCAGATACGCAGTATTTT
>.|TRBJ2-5|TRBV2|TRBD1
CASSGQGGPQETQYF
TGTGCCAGCAGCGGACAGGGGGGGCCCCAAGAGACCCAGTACTTC
>.|TRBJ2-7|TRBV6-5|.
CASSLGGVSEQYF
TGTGCCAGCAGCTTAGGAGGGGTTAGCGAGCAGTACTTC
>.|TRBJ2-7|TRBV11-2|TRBD1
CASSGTGGYYEQYF
TGTGCCAGCAGCGGGACAGGGGGTTACTACGAGCAGTACTTC
>.|TRBJ1-1|TRBV19|.
CASSIRAGTNTEAFF
TGTGCCAGTAGTATACGGGCAGGGACAAACACTGAAGCTTTCTTT
>.|TRBJ2-7|TRBV9|TRBD2
CASSVASGRGGDYEQYF
TGTGCCAGCAGCGTAGCTAGCGGGAGAGGTGGGGACTACGAGCAGTACTTC
>.|TRBJ2-1|TRBV5-4|.
CASSLYGGSAYNEQFF
TGTGCCAGCAGCTTGTACGGGGGATCAGCCTACAATGAGCAGTTCTTC
>.|TRBJ1-1|TRBV28|.
CASSLGQGRPEAFF
TGTGCCAGCAGTTTGGGGCAGGGCCGACCTGAAGCTTTCTTT
>.|TRBJ2-1|TRBV7-3|TRBD2
CASSQRDRPYNEQFF
TGTGCCAGCAGCCAGCGGGACCGGCCCTACAATGAGCAGTTCTTC
>.|TRBJ2-2|TRBV6-4|TRBD1
CASTRDSYTGELFF
TGTGCCAGCACCAGGGACAGTTACACCGGGGAGCTGTTTTTT
>few|TRBJ2-1|TRBV27|.
CASKGGRVYNEQFF
TGTGCCAGCAAAGGGGGTAGGGTATACAATGAGCAGTTCTTC
>few|TRBJ2-7|TRBV7-9|TRBD2
CASSPITGGAYEQYF
TGTGCCAGCAGCCCCATAACGGGGGGGGCCTACGAGCAGTACTTC
>.|TRBJ1-2|TRBV5-1|.
CASSYTGYGYTF
TGCGCCAGCTCCTACACCGGCTATGGCTACACCTTC
>few|TRBJ1-5|TRBV21-1|.
CASSIRRGLNQPQHF
TGTGCCAGCAGCATCCGACGGGGGCTCAATCAGCCCCAGCATTTT
>.|TRBJ1-1|TRBV6-1|.
CASSELRGTSTNTEAFF
TGTGCCAGCAGTGAATTGAGGGGGACCAGCACGAACACTGAAGCTTTCTTT
>.|TRBJ1-2|TRBV28|.
CASSLSGAGYGYTF
TGTGCCAGCAGTTTATCGGGGGCAGGCTATGGCTACACCTTC
>.|TRBJ2-5|TRBV7-9|.
CASSLADPMAQYF
TGTGCCAGCAGCTTAGCGGACCCGATGGCCCAGTACTTC
>once|TRBJ2-3|TRBV9|TRBD2
CASKPGLASDTQYF
TGTGCCAGCAAACCGGGACTAGCCTCAGATACGCAGTATTTT
>many|TRBJ1-4|TRBV18|.
CASSPQEAGKLFF
TGTGCCAGCTCACCCCAGGAGGCGGGAAAACTGTTTTTT
>.|TRBJ2-7|TRBV5-1|TRBD1
CASSPGQGQGEQYF
TGCGCCAGCAGCCCCGGACAGGGGCAGGGCGAGCAGTACTTC
>.|TRBJ2-3|TRBV5-6|.
CASTASGTDTQYF
TGTGCCAGCACGGCTAGCGGCACAGATACGCAGTATTTT
>many|TRBJ2-3|TRBV4-1|.
CASSHKFDTQYF
TGCGCCAGCAGCCATAAGTTTGATACGCAGTATTTT
>.|TRBJ2-7|TRBV19|.
CASSIRYRDSGEQYF
TGTGCCAGTAGTATTCGATACAGGGATAGCGGCGAGCAGTACTTC
>.|TRBJ2-2|TRBV2|.
CASSGAGELFF
TGTGCCAGCAGTGGGGCCGGGGAGCTGTTTTTT
>few|TRBJ2-1|TRBV9|TRBD2
CASLQRGDNEQFF
TGTGCCAGCTTGCAGCGGGGGGACAATGAGCAGTTCTTC
>.|TRBJ1-2|TRBV28|.
CASSLGGRIDYGYTF
TGTGCCAGCAGTCTAGGGGGGCGCATCGACTATGGCTACACCTTC
>.|TRBJ2-3|TRBV5-1|TRBD1
CASRTTGGASTDTQYF
TGCGCCAGCAGAACGACAGGGGGCGCCAGCACAGATACGCAGTATTTT